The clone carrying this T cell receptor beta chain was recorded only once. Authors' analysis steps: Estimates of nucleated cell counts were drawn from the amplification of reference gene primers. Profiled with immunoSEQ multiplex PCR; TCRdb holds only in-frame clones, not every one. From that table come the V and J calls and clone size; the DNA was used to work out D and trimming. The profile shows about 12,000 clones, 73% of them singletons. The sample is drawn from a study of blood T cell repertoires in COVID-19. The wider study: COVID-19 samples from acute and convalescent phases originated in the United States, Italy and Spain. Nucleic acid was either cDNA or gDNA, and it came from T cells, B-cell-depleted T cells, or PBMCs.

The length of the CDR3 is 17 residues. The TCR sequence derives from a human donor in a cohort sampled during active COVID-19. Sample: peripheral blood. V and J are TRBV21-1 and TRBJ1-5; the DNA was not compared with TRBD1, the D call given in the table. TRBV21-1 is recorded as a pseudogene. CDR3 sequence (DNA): TGTGCCAGCAGCAAAAATGGCAGGGCCAGAGGCAATCAGCCCCAGCATTTT. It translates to CASSKNGRARGNQPQHF.